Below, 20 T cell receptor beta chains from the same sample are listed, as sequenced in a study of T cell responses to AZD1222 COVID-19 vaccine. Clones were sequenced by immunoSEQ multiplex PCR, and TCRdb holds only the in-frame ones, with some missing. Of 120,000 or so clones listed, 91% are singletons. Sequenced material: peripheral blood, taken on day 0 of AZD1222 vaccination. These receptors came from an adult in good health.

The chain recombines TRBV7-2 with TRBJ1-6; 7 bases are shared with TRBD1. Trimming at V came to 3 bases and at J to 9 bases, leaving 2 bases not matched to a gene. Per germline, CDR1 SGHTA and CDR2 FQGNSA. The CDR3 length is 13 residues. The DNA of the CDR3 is TGTGCCAGCAGCTTGGCAGGGGGTTCACCCCTCCACTTT. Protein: CASSLAGGSPLHF.

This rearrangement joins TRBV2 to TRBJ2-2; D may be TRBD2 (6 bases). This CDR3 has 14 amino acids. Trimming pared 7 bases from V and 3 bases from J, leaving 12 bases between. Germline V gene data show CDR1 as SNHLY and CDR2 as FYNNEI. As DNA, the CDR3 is TGTGCCAGCATGGGTAGGGACTACACCGGGGAGCTGTTTTTT. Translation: CASMGRDYTGELFF.

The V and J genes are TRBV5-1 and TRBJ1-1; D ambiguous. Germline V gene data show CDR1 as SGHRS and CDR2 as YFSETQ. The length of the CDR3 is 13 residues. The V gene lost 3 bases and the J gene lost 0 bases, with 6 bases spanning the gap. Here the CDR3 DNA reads TGCGCCAGCAGCTCCGGGATGAACACTGAAGCTTTCTTT. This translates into CASSSGMNTEAFF.

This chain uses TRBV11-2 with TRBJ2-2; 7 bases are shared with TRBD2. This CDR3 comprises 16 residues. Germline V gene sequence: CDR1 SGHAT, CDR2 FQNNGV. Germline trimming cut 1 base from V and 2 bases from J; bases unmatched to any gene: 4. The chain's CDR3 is CASSLVAGDNTGELFF. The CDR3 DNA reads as TGTGCCAGCAGCTTAGTGGCGGGGGATAACACCGGGGAGCTGTTTTTT.

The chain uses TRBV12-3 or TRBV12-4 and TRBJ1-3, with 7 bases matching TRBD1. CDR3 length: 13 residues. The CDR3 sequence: CALRDSSGNTIYF. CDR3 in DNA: TGTGCATTAAGGGACAGCTCTGGAAACACCATATATTTT.

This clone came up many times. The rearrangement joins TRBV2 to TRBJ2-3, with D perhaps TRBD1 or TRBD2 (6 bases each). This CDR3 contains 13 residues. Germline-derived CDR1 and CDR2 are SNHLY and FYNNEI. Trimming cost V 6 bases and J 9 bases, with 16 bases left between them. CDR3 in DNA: TGTGCCAGCAGACGGGACTCCCAGGGGACGCAGTATTTT. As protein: CASRRDSQGTQYF. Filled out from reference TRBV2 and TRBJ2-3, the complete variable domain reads EPEVTQTPSHQVTQMGQEVILRCVPISNHLYFYWYRQILGQKVEFLVSFYNNEISEKSEIFDDQFSVERPDGSNFTLKIRSTKLEDSAMYFCASRRDSQGTQYFGPGTRLTVL.

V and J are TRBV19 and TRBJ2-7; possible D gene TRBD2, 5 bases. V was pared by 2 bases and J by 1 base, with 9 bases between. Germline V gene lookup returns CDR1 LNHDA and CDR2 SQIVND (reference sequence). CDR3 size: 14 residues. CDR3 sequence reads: CASSIRAASYEQYF. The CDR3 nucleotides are TGTGCCAGTAGTATAAGAGCGGCTTCCTACGAGCAGTACTTC.

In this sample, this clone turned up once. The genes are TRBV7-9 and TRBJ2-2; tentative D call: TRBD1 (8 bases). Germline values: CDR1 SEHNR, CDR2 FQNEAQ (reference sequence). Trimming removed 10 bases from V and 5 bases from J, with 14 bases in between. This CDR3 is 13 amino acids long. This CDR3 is CATDREGTGELFF. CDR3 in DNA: TGTGCCACGGACAGGGAGGGGACCGGGGAGCTGTTTTTT. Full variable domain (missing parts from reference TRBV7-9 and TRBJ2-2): DTGVSQNPRHKITKRGQNVTFRCDPISEHNRLYWYRQTLGQGPEFLTYFQNEAQLEKSRLLSDRFSAERPKGSFSTLEIQRTEQGDSAMYLCATDREGTGELFFGEGSRLTVL.

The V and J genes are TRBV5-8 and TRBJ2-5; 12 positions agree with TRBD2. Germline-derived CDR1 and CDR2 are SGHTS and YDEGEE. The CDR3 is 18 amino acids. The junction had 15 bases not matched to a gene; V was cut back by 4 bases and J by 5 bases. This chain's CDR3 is CASSKTLAGGPSGETQYF. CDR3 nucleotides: TGTGCCAGCAGCAAAACCCTAGCGGGAGGGCCCTCCGGGGAGACCCAGTACTTC.

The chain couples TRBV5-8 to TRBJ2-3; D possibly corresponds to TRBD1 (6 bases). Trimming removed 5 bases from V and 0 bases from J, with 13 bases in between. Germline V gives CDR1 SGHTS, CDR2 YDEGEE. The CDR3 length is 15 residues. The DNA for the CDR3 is TGTGCCAGCAGAAACTCAGGGGTTAGCACAGATACGCAGTATTTT. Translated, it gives CASRNSGVSTDTQYF.

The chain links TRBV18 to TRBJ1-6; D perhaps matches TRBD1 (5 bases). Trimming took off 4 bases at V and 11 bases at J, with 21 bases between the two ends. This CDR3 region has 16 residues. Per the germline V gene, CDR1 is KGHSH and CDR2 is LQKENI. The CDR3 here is CASSLGGPAVEAPLHF. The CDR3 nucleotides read TGTGCCAGCTCACTTGGGGGACCGGCGGTTGAGGCACCCCTCCACTTT.

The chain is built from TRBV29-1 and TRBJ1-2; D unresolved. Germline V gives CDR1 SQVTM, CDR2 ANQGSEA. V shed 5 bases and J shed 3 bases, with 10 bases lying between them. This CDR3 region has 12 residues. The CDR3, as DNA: TGCAGCGTTTTAGCCCGGGACTATGGCTACACCTTC. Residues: CSVLARDYGYTF.

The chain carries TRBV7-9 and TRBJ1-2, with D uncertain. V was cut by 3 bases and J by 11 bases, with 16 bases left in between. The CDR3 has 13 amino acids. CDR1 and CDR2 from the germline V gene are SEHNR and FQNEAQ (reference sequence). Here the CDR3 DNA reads TGTGCCAGCAGCTTTCTACCGGTCCCCCGATACACCTTC. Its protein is CASSFLPVPRYTF.

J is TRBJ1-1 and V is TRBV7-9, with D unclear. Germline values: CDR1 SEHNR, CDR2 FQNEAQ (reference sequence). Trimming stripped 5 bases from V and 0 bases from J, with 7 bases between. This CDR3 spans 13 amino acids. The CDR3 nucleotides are TGTGCCAGCAGCGGTAGGCTGAACACTGAAGCTTTCTTT. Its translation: CASSGRLNTEAFF.

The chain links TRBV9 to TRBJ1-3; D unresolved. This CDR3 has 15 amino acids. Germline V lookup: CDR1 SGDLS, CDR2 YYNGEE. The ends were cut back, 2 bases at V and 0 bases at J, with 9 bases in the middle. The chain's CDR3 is CASSVTESSGNTIYF. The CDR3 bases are TGTGCCAGCAGCGTCACCGAGAGCTCTGGAAACACCATATATTTT.

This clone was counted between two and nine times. Here the CDR3 DNA reads TGTGCCAGCACTCGGCGGGGAACTAGCACAGATACGCAGTATTTT. This gives the protein CASTRRGTSTDTQYF. The chain carries TRBV6-9 and TRBJ2-3, with D perhaps TRBD2 (6 bases). Germline CDR1 is MNHGY and CDR2 is SVAAGI. The CDR3 extends over 15 amino acids. V dropped 7 bases and J dropped 0 bases, with 14 bases sitting between them.

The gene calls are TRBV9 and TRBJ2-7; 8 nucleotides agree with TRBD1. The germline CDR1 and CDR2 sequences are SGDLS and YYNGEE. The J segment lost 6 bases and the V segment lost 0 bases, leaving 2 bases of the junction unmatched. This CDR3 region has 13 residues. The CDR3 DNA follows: TGTGCCAGCAGCGTAGGGACAGGGCCCGAGCAGTACTTC. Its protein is CASSVGTGPEQYF.

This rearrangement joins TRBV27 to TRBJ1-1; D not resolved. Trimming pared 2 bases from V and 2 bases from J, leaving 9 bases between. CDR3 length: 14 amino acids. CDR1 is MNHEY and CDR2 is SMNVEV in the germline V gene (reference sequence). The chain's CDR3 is CASSLPSPNTEAFF. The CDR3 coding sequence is TGTGCCAGCAGTTTACCGAGCCCTAACACTGAAGCTTTCTTT.

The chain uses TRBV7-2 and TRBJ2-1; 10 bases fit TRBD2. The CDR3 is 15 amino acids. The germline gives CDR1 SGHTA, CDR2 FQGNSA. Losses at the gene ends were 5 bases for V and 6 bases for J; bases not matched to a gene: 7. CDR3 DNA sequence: TGTGCCAGCAGCCCAGAGACTAGCGGGCCCAATGAGCAGTTCTTC. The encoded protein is CASSPETSGPNEQFF.

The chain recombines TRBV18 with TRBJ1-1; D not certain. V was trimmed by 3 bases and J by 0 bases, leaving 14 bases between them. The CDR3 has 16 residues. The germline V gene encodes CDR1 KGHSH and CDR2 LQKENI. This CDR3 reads CASSPSQGQLNTEAFF. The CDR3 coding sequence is TGTGCCAGCTCACCCTCTCAAGGGCAGCTGAACACTGAAGCTTTCTTT.